A selection of T cell receptor beta chains follows, all from one sample in a study of identifying expanded T cells in peripheral blood. Assay: immunoSEQ multiplex PCR; the TCRdb copy retains only in-frame clones and omits some. This sample has around 100,000 clones, with around 88% found just once. Sequenced: blood. Receptors originate from a person aged 18 to 75 in good health. CDR3s include the opening cysteine and the closing phenylalanine or tryptophan. The order of the fields is J gene, clone size, V gene, D gene, CDR3 DNA, CDR3 protein. A D gene is named only where the DNA matches it firmly. Rows give clone size only sometimes, using once, few, many, or a class for an expanded clone.

TRBJ1-5 few TRBV6-1 TRBD1 TGTGCCAGCAACGGACAGGCCAATCAGCCCCAGCATTTT CASNGQANQPQHF
TRBJ2-1 . TRBV7-2 TRBD1 TGTGCCAGCAGCTTAACGTTGAGACAGGGATACAATGAGCAGTTCTTC CASSLTLRQGYNEQFF
TRBJ1-3 . TRBV7-9 . TGTGCCAGCAGCCAGAAGGGAAGTGGTGGAAACACCATATATTTT CASSQKGSGGNTIYF
TRBJ2-3 . TRBV19 . TGTGCCAGTAAAACGAGGGAGGTGAGCACAGATACGCAGTATTTT CASKTREVSTDTQYF
TRBJ1-1 . TRBV6-1 . TGTGCCAGCAATTTACTCGGGGGGACCACTGAAGCTTTCTTT CASNLLGGTTEAFF
TRBJ1-1 . TRBV27 . TGTGCCAGCACCCGTCTCGGGACCGCGAACACTGAAGCTTTCTTT CASTRLGTANTEAFF
TRBJ1-2 . TRBV28 . TGTGCCAGCAGTTTTCCCGCTTCCTATGGCTACACCTTC CASSFPASYGYTF
TRBJ2-6 . TRBV29-1 . TGCAGCGTGCCCCGTGCTCGTCGCTCTGGGGCCAACGTCCTGACTTTC CSVPRARRSGANVLTF
TRBJ1-5 few TRBV6-6 . TGTGCCAGCAGTTACGCGAACAATCAGCCCCAGCATTTT CASSYANNQPQHF
TRBJ2-2 . TRBV7-3 . TGTGCCAGCAGCTTAACGGGGGACACCGGGGAGCTGTTTTTT CASSLTGDTGELFF
TRBJ1-1 . TRBV6-1 TRBD1 TGTGCCAGTGAAGTCAGGGGGATGAACACTGAAGCTTTCTTT CASEVRGMNTEAFF
TRBJ2-5 . TRBV21-1 . TGTGCCAGCAGCAAAGCCCAGGGGACGAAGACCCAGTACTTC CASSKAQGTKTQYF
TRBJ2-7 . TRBV7-2 . TGTGCCAGCAGTCACCCGGACCGGCCTGAGCAGTACTTC CASSHPDRPEQYF
TRBJ2-5 . TRBV4-1 TRBD1 TGCGCCAGCAGCACCCGCAGGGGGCGAGAGACCCAGTACTTC CASSTRRGRETQYF
TRBJ2-3 . TRBV19 . TGTGCCAGTAGTGAGCCACCATTCTATGACACAGATACGCAGTATTTT CASSEPPFYDTDTQYF
TRBJ2-5 . TRBV7-9 . TGTGCCAGCAGCGCCCGAGGGCCATCTGTCCAGTACTTC CASSARGPSVQYF
TRBJ1-5 . TRBV5-4 TRBD1 TGTGCCAGCAGCTTGGACCCAGGGGGAAATCAGCCCCAGCATTTT CASSLDPGGNQPQHF
TRBJ2-3 once TRBV7-9 TRBD2 TGTGCCAGCAGCCCGACTAGCGCCTACACAGATACGCAGTATTTT CASSPTSAYTDTQYF
TRBJ2-3 . TRBV4-2 TRBD2 TGTGCCAGCAGCCCCTACCGGGGGGGGAGCACAGATACGCAGTATTTT CASSPYRGGSTDTQYF
TRBJ1-4 . TRBV28 . TGTGCCAGCAGTTTTAGCGGCCAGCATGAAAAACTGTTTTTT CASSFSGQHEKLFF
TRBJ1-5 . TRBV7-2 . TGTGCCAGCAGCCCCCAGGGTTATAGCAATCAGCCCCAGCATTTT CASSPQGYSNQPQHF
TRBJ1-5 . TRBV5-8 . TGTGCCAGCAGCTTGACAGGTTTGAGCAATCAGCCCCAGCATTTT CASSLTGLSNQPQHF
TRBJ1-6 once TRBV27 TRBD1 TGTGCCAGCAGTGTCGGACAGGGGTATTCACCCCTCCACTTT CASSVGQGYSPLHF
TRBJ1-1 . TRBV30 TRBD1 TGTGCCTGGGCTAAGACAGGGTCCGGTGAAGCTTTCTTT CAWAKTGSGEAFF
TRBJ2-2 many TRBV2 . TGTGCCAGCACCATGGACTTTACCGGGGAGCTGTTTTTT CASTMDFTGELFF
TRBJ2-3 . TRBV19 . TGTGCCAGTAGTTCCTACTCTAATGGGTTAGATACGCAGTATTTT CASSSYSNGLDTQYF
TRBJ1-5 . TRBV5-8 . TGTGCCAGCAGCTTGAAATCGAGCAATCAGCCCCAGCATTTT CASSLKSSNQPQHF
TRBJ2-7 . TRBV6-5 . TGTGCCAGCAGTTACTCGGCCAGGGACTCCTACGAGCAGTACTTC CASSYSARDSYEQYF
TRBJ1-1 . TRBV7-8 TRBD1 TGTGCCAGCAGCTTGGCGGGACAGGTGTTGAACACTGAAGCTTTCTTT CASSLAGQVLNTEAFF
TRBJ2-7 . TRBV5-4 . TGTGCCAGCAGTGGGGGTGTCAGGGCAGGGGAGCAGTACTTC CASSGGVRAGEQYF
TRBJ2-3 . TRBV5-6 . TGTGCCAGCAGCTCAAGCAGGGGCACAGATACGCAGTATTTT CASSSSRGTDTQYF
TRBJ1-2 . TRBV6-6 . TGTGCCAGCAGTTTTGATCGGACAACCTATGGCTACACCTTC CASSFDRTTYGYTF
TRBJ2-1 . TRBV7-9 . TGTGCCAGCAGCGTGGGCTACAATGAGCAGTTCTTC CASSVGYNEQFF
TRBJ2-3 . TRBV5-4 TRBD1 TGTGCCAGCAGCTTACAGGGGTCCACAGATACGCAGTATTTT CASSLQGSTDTQYF
TRBJ2-4 . TRBV12-1 . TGTGCCAGCAGCTCCCTCGGCGCAGCCAAAAACATTCAGTACTTC CASSSLGAAKNIQYF
TRBJ1-5 . TRBV18 . TGTGCCAGCTCACCTATGACACCTAGTAGCAATCAGCCCCAGCATTTT CASSPMTPSSNQPQHF
TRBJ1-6 . TRBV6-1 . TGTGCCAGCACCCCGGCGGGGCGGACGAATTCACCCCTCCACTTT CASTPAGRTNSPLHF
TRBJ1-2 . TRBV28 . TGTGCCAGCAGTTTATTCCACCCTGATAACTATGGCTACACCTTC CASSLFHPDNYGYTF
TRBJ1-4 . TRBV7-2 TRBD1 TGTGCCAGCAGCTTAGTGGACAGGGGAAAACTGTTTTTT CASSLVDRGKLFF
TRBJ2-7 . TRBV27 . TGTGCCAGCAGTTTATCCGGCCTGAACGAGCAGTACTTC CASSLSGLNEQYF
TRBJ1-5 . TRBV4-1 . TGCGCCAGCAGCCAAGTAGGGGTATCCCCCTCGGCCCAGCATTTT CASSQVGVSPSAQHF
TRBJ1-2 . TRBV9 TRBD1 TGTGCCAGCAGCGAGGGGACAGGGTTTAACTATGGCTACACCTTC CASSEGTGFNYGYTF
TRBJ1-6 . TRBV5-3 . TGTGCCAGCAGCCTGGACAGAGATAATTCACCCCTCCACTTT CASSLDRDNSPLHF
TRBJ1-6 . TRBV4-2 . TGTGCCAGCAGCCAAGATTTCCAGCCAAATTCACCCCTCCACTTT CASSQDFQPNSPLHF
TRBJ1-3 few TRBV18 . TGTGCCAGCTCTCCCGGAGAGACTGGAAACACCATATATTTT CASSPGETGNTIYF
TRBJ1-1 . TRBV5-1 TRBD1 TGCGCCAGCAGCGAACAGGGGGGGAACACTGAAGCTTTCTTT CASSEQGGNTEAFF
TRBJ1-5 . TRBV7-2 . TGTGCCAGCAGCTTAGCGGGGCAGCCCCAGCATTTT CASSLAGQPQHF
TRBJ2-5 once TRBV12-2 . TGTGCAAGTCGCTTAGGTGGGCAGGGGCCAGGTTTCCAAGAGACCCAGTACTTC CASRLGGQGPGFQETQYF
TRBJ2-5 . TRBV18 . TGTGCCAGCTCACCCAAGGAGACCCAGTACTTC CASSPKETQYF
TRBJ1-2 . TRBV28 . TGTGCCAGCAGTTTATTTGGCCCCGGGCGGAGTAATGGCTACACCTTC CASSLFGPGRSNGYTF
TRBJ1-5 . TRBV15 . TGTGCCACCAGCAGGACTGCCGGTATGGGGTCTAGCAATCAGCCCCAGCATTTT CATSRTAGMGSSNQPQHF
TRBJ2-7 . TRBV10-3 . TGTGCCACCTCATGGGCAGCTAACTACGAGCAGTACTTC CATSWAANYEQYF
TRBJ1-1 . TRBV6-1 . TGTGCCAGCAGTGAAGCGGCCGAGTGGACTGAAGCTTTCTTT CASSEAAEWTEAFF